The 3 T cell receptor beta chains below all came from one sample that was sequenced in a study of blood T cells in healthy people across ages. Using a J-beta primer mix together with a sample-barcoded 5' primer, a second PCR was run for roughly 7 to 11 cycles. Each CDR3 protein gets one entry after TCRdb re-called the 5' RACE reads with MiXCR. The sample has some 1.5 million distinct CDR3 sequences; roughly 30% are singletons. Specimen: blood. The receptors originated from a woman in her twenties or thirties in good health.

This clonotype was counted ten times or more. J is TRBJ2-7 and V is TRBV6-2 or TRBV6-3; the D call may be TRBD1 or TRBD2 (5 bases each). This CDR3 has 14 residues. V shed 5 bases and J shed 9 bases, with 20 bases lying between them. CDR1 MNHEY and CDR2 SVGEGT come from the germline V gene. The CDR3 DNA sequence: TGTGCCAGCAGTCGGACGGCTCACGGGACGGGGCAGTACTTC. Translation: CASSRTAHGTGQYF.

The chain carries TRBV12-5 and TRBJ2-7; D remains ambiguous. V lost 0 bases and J lost 0, with 12 bases in between. Looked up from germline, CDR1 is LGHNT and CDR2 is FRNRAP. This CDR3 spans 16 amino acids. CDR3 region: CASGLVRSGTSYEQYF. The CDR3 DNA follows: TGTGCTAGTGGTTTGGTACGGTCGGGCACCTCCTACGAGCAGTACTTC.

As for this clonotype: Relative to the germline gene, one junction end is altered; a read error may explain this. The chain carries TRBV6-1 and TRBJ1-5; D unclear. Germline-derived CDR1 and CDR2 are MNHNS and SASEGT. The CDR3 has 13 residues. The CDR3 spells CASTEIGNQPQHF. The DNA for the CDR3 is TGTGCCAGCACTGAAATAGGTAATCAGCCCCAGCATTTT.